The 12 T cell receptor beta chains presented below share a single source sample, sequenced in a study of OX40 agonist ivuxolimab in advanced cancers. Clones were sequenced by immunoSEQ multiplex PCR, and TCRdb holds only the in-frame ones, with some missing. The sample shows around 93,000 clones, about 83% of them seen only once. Specimen: CD4+ or CD8+ T cells sorted from blood, collected in a trial of the OX40 agonist ivuxolimab. The origin of the receptors is an adult with an advanced solid tumor such as melanoma, head and neck, liver or kidney cancer.

The chain employs TRBV15 and TRBJ2-2, with D perhaps TRBD2 (5 bases). CDR1 is LNHNV and CDR2 is YYDKDF in the germline V gene (reference sequence). With 5 bases removed from V and 5 bases from J, the gap between germline ends came to 15 bases. There are 15 residues in the CDR3. CDR3 sequence reads: CATSGTRDLTGELFF. DNA of the CDR3: TGTGCCACCAGCGGAACTAGGGATCTTACCGGGGAGCTGTTTTTT.

The chain links TRBV11-3 to TRBJ2-1; maybe TRBD1 (6 bases). CDR1 is SGHNT and CDR2 is YENEEA in the germline V gene. The V end lost 3 bases, the J end lost 9 bases, and 9 bases lay between the germline ends. The CDR3 contains 12 residues. As DNA, the CDR3 is TGTGCCAGCAGCTTTGGACAGTTTGAGCAGTTCTTC. Amino acid sequence: CASSFGQFEQFF.

The chain joins TRBV19 to TRBJ1-2; 7 bases fit TRBD1. The ends lost 7 bases at V and 3 bases at J; junction bases unmatched: 11. Germline V gene lookup returns CDR1 LNHDA and CDR2 SQIVND (reference sequence). The CDR3 loop spans 15 amino acids. CDR3 loop: CASTSIGQVDYGYTF. DNA of the CDR3: TGTGCCAGTACCTCAATCGGACAGGTCGACTATGGCTACACCTTC.

This sequence joins TRBV7-2 and TRBJ2-7, with TRBD2 identical over 10 bases. The CDR3 extends over 15 amino acids. The germline CDR1 and CDR2 sequences are SGHTA and FQGNSA. V shed 5 bases and J 3 bases; nucleotides not matched to a gene: 7. The DNA for the CDR3 is TGTGCCAGCAGCCGGACCGGGACTAGCGACTACGAGCAGTACTTC. This sequence encodes CASSRTGTSDYEQYF.

J is TRBJ1-5 and V is TRBV10-1; D unresolved. The CDR3 is 12 amino acids. Per the germline V gene, CDR1 is WNHNN and CDR2 is SYGVQD (reference sequence). Trimming took off 3 bases at V and 3 bases at J, with 3 bases between the two ends. The CDR3 here is CASSDPNQPQHF. Written as DNA, the CDR3 is TGCGCCAGCAGTGACCCCAATCAGCCCCAGCATTTT.

The rearrangement uses TRBV29-1 and TRBJ2-7; 10 nucleotides match TRBD1. The length of the CDR3 is 12 residues. Per germline, CDR1 SQVTM and CDR2 ANQGSEA. Trimming took 7 bases from V and 4 from J; bases not matched to a gene: 4. The CDR3 here is CSARTGGYEQYF. The DNA of the CDR3 is TGCAGCGCCAGGACAGGGGGGTACGAGCAGTACTTC.

This rearrangement joins TRBV5-6 to TRBJ1-2; TRBD1 might be the D (5 bases). Between the trimmed V and J ends, which lost 7 bases and 6 bases, there was a span of 13 bases. This CDR3 spans 12 amino acids. The germline V gene encodes CDR1 SGHDT and CDR2 YYEEEE. The CDR3 sequence is CASQGGRNGYTF. CDR3 DNA: TGTGCCAGCCAGGGAGGGAGGAATGGCTACACCTTC.

The gene calls are TRBV19 and TRBJ2-1; 9 positions match TRBD2. J gave up 10 bases and V 6 bases, and 10 bases lay outside the gene matches. The CDR3 extends over 14 amino acids. Germline V gives CDR1 LNHDA, CDR2 SQIVND (reference sequence). CDR3 protein: CASRMLAGSEEQFF. The DNA of the CDR3 is TGTGCCAGTAGGATGCTAGCGGGATCGGAAGAGCAGTTCTTC.

This chain uses TRBV6-1 with TRBJ2-3, with D unclear. The germline CDR1 and CDR2 sequences are MNHNS and SASEGT. Trimming removed 4 bases at V and 1 base at J, with 9 bases between. The CDR3 is 14 amino acids. In nucleotides, the CDR3 is TGTGCCAGCAGTGGCTTGAGAGGCACAGATACGCAGTATTTT. This gives the protein CASSGLRGTDTQYF.

This chain connects TRBV29-1 to TRBJ1-1; D gene ambiguous. V was shortened by 4 bases and J by 4 bases, with 10 bases between the two germline ends. This CDR3 region has 12 residues. Germline lookup yields CDR1 SQVTM and CDR2 ANQGSEA. Here the CDR3 reads CSVVRGTTEAFF. The CDR3 nucleotides read TGCAGCGTTGTACGGGGTACCACTGAAGCTTTCTTT. Full variable domain (remainder filled in from reference TRBV29-1 and TRBJ1-1): SAVISQKPSRDICQRGTSLTIQCQVDSQVTMMFWYRQQPGQSLTLIATANQGSEATYESGFVIDKFPISRPNLTFSTLTVSNMSPEDSSIYLCSVVRGTTEAFFGQGTRLTVV.

The V call is TRBV5-1, the J call TRBJ1-6; unclear D gene. The CDR3 totals 18 residues. The ends were cut back, 1 base at V and 6 bases at J, with 20 bases in the middle. Germline CDR1 and CDR2: SGHRS and YFSETQ. CDR3 nucleotides: TGCGCCAGCAGCTTGCACCCATCCGCTGGAGGAGCTAATTCACCCCTCCACTTT. It encodes CASSLHPSAGGANSPLHF.

J is TRBJ2-7 and V is TRBV5-8; D is ambiguous. Germline assignment: CDR1 SGHTS and CDR2 YDEGEE. The CDR3 consists of 12 residues. The V gene lost 7 bases and the J gene lost 0 bases, with 8 bases spanning the gap. CDR3 coding DNA: TGTGCCAGCGCTTCTAGCTCCTACGAGCAGTACTTC. Protein product: CASASSSYEQYF.